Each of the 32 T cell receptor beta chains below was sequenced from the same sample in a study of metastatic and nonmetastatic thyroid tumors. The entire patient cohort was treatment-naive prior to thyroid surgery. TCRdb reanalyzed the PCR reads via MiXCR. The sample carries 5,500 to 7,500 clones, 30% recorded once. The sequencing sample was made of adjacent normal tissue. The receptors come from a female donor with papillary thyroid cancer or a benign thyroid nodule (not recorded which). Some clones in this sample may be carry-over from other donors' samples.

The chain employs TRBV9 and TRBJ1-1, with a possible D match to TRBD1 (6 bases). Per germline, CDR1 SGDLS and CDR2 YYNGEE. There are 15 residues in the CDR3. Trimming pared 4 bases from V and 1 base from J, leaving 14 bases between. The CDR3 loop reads CASSKSRGQNTEAFF. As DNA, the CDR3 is TGTGCCAGCAGCAAGAGCAGGGGTCAGAACACTGAAGCTTTCTTT.

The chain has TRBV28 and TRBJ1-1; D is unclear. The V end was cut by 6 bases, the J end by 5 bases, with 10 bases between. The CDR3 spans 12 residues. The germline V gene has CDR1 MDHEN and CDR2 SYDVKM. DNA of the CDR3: TGTGCCAGCAGCACTATTAATACTGAAGCTTTCTTT. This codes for CASSTINTEAFF.

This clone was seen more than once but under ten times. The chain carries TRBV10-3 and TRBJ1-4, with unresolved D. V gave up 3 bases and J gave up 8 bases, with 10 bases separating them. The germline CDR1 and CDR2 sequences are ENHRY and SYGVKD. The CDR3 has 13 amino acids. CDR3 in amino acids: CAISDRDGEKLFF. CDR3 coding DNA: TGTGCCATCAGTGACCGAGACGGGGAAAAACTGTTTTTT.

CDR3 loop: CASSLRGRDQETQYF. The CDR3, as DNA: TGTGCCAGCAGCTTGAGGGGCCGTGACCAAGAGACCCAGTACTTC. The chain recombines TRBV5-6 with TRBJ2-5; perhaps TRBD1 as D (5 bases). The CDR3 is 15 amino acids. Trimming took 1 base from V and 0 from J, leaving 10 bases between them. The germline gives CDR1 SGHDT, CDR2 YYEEEE.

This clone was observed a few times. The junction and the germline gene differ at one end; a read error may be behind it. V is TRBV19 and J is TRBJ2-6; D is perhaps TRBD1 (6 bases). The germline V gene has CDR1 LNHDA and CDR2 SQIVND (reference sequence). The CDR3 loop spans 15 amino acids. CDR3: CASSKGQTGANFLTF. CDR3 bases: TGTGCCAGTAGCAAGGGACAAACTGGGGCCAACTTCCTGACTTTC.

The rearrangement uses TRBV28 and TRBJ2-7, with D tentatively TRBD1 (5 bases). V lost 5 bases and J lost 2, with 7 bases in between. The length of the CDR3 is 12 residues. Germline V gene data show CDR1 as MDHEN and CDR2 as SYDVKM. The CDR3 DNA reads TGTGCCAGCAGTCGACAGCCCTACGAGCAGTACTTC. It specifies CASSRQPYEQYF.

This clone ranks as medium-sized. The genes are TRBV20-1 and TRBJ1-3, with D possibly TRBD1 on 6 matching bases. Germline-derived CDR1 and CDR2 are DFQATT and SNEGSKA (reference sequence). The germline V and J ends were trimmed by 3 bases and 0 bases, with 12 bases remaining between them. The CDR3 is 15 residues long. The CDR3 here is CSARDDRYSGNTIYF. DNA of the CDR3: TGCAGTGCTAGGGATGACAGGTACTCTGGAAACACCATATATTTT.

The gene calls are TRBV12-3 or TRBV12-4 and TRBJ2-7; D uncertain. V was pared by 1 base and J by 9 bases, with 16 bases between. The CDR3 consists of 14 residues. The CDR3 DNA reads TGTGCCAGCAGTTTAGGCGACAAGGAGTTAGGGCAGTACTTC. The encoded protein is CASSLGDKELGQYF.

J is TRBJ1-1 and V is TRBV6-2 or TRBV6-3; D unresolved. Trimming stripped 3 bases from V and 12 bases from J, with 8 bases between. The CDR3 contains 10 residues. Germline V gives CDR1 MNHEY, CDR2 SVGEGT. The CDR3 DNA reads TGTGCCAGCAGTTATGGGGAAACTTTCTTT. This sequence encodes CASSYGETFF.

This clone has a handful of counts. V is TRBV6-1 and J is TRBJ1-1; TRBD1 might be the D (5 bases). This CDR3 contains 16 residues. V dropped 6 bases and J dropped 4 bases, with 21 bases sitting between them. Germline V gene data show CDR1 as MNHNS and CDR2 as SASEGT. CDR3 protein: CASSLAVAKRGTEAFF. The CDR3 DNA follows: TGTGCCAGCAGCTTAGCGGTGGCTAAGAGGGGCACTGAAGCTTTCTTT.

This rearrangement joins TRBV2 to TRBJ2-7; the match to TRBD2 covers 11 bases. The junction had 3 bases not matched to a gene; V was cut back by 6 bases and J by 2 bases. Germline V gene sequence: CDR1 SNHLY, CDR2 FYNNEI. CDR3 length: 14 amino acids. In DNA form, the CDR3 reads TGTGCCAGCAGGCCGGGACTAGCGGCCTACGAGCAGTACTTC. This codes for CASRPGLAAYEQYF.

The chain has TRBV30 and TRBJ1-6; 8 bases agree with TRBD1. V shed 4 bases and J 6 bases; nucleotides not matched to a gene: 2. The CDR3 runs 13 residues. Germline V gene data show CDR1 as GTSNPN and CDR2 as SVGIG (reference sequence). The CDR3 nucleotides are TGTGCCTGGACCGGGACAGGTAATTCACCCCTCCACTTT. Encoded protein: CAWTGTGNSPLHF.

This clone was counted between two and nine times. In nucleotides, the CDR3 is TGTGCCAGCAATGAGGTCTCTGGAAACACCATATATTTT. This translates into CASNEVSGNTIYF. The V and J genes are TRBV28 and TRBJ1-3; no clear D. Trimming removed 7 bases at V and 0 bases at J, with 7 bases between. This CDR3 spans 13 amino acids. The germline gives CDR1 MDHEN, CDR2 SYDVKM.

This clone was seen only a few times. CDR3 sequence reads: CSAGVVEQFF. CDR3 coding DNA: TGCAGTGCTGGGGTGGTTGAGCAGTTCTTC. The J gene is TRBJ2-1, the V gene TRBV20-1; D is uncertain. Trimming pared 5 bases from V and 9 bases from J, leaving 8 bases between. The CDR3 is 10 amino acids. Germline assignment: CDR1 DFQATT and CDR2 SNEGSKA (reference sequence).

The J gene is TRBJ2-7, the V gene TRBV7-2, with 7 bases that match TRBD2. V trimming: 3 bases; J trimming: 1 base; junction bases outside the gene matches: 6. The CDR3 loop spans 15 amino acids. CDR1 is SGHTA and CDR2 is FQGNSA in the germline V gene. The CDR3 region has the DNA TGTGCCAGCAGCTTCGGCGGGAGTGGGTCCTACGAGCAGTACTTC. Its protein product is CASSFGGSGSYEQYF.

CDR3 sequence reads: CASSLDKGQGYEQFF. DNA for the CDR3: TGTGCCAGCAGCTTAGATAAGGGACAGGGCTATGAGCAGTTCTTC. The chain carries TRBV7-6 and TRBJ2-1; TRBD1 agrees at 9 bases. The germline V gene has CDR1 SGHVS and CDR2 FNYEAQ. Losses at the gene ends were 1 base for V and 8 bases for J; bases not matched to a gene: 6. The CDR3 consists of 15 residues.

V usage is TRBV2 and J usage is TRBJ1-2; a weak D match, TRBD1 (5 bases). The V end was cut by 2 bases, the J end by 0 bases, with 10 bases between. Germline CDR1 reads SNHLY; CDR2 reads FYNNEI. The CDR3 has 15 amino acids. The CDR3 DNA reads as TGTGCCAGCAGTGAACAGGGTCGCGCTAACTATGGCTACACCTTC. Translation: CASSEQGRANYGYTF.

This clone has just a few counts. CDR3 nucleotide sequence: TGTGCCAGCAGGGGACAGGGTCCCTACGAGCAGTACTTC. Its translation is CASRGQGPYEQYF. V usage is TRBV6-1 and J usage is TRBJ2-7, with 9 positions matching TRBD1. Trimming cost V 6 bases and J 2 bases; bases outside gene matches: 2. This CDR3 comprises 13 residues. Germline V gives CDR1 MNHNS, CDR2 SASEGT.

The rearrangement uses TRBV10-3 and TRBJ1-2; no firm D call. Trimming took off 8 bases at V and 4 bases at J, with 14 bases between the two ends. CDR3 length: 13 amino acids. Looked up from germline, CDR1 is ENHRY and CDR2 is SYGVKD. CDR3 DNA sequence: TGTGCCATCGGTGGGTCCCACGGCTATGGCTACACCTTC. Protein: CAIGGSHGYGYTF.

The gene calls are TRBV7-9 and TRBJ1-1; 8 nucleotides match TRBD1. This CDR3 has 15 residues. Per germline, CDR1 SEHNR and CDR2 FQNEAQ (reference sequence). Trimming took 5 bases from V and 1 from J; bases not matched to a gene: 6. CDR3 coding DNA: TGTGCCAGCAGCCCTCCGACAGGGGCGAACACTGAAGCTTTCTTT. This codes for CASSPPTGANTEAFF.

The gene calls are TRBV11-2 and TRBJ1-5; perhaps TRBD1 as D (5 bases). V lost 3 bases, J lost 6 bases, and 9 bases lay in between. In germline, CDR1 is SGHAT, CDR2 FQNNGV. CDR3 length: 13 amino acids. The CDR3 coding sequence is TGTGCCAGCAGCTTGGGGGAGGGTCAGCCCCAGCATTTT. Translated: CASSLGEGQPQHF.

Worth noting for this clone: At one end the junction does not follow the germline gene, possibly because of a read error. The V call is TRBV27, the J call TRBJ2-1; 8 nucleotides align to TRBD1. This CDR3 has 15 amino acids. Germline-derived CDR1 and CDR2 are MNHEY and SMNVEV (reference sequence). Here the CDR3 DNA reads TGTACCAGCAGTGCGGGACAGGTGGGCTACAATGAGCAGTTCTTC. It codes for CTSSAGQVGYNEQFF.

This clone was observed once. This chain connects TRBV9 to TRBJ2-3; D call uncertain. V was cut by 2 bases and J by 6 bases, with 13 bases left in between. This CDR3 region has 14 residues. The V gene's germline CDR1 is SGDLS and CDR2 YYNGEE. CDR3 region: CASSVEDVTDTQYF. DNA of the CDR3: TGTGCCAGCAGCGTTGAGGACGTTACGGATACGCAGTATTTT.

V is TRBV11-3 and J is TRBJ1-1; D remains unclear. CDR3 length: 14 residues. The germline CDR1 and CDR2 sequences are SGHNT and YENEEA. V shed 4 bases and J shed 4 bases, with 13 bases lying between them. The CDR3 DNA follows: TGTGCCAGCAGCTCGGACGGCTTGAGCACTGAAGCTTTCTTT. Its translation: CASSSDGLSTEAFF.

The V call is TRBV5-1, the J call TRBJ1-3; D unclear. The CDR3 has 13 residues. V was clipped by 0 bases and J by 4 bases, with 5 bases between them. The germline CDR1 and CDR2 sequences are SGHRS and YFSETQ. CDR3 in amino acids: CASSLEAGNTIYF. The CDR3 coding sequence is TGCGCCAGCAGCTTGGAGGCCGGAAACACCATATATTTT.

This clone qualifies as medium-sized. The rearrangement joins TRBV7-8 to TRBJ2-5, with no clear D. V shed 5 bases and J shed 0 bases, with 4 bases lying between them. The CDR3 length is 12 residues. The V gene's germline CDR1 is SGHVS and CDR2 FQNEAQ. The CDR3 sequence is CASSMHQETQYF. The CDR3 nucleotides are TGTGCCAGCAGCATGCACCAAGAGACCCAGTACTTC.

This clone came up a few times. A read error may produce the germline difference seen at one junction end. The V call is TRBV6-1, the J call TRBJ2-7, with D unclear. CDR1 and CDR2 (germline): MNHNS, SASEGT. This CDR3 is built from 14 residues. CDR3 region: CASSERRLSYEQYF. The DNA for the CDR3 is TGTGCCAGCAGTGAGAGACGGCTCTCCTACGAGCAGTACTTT.

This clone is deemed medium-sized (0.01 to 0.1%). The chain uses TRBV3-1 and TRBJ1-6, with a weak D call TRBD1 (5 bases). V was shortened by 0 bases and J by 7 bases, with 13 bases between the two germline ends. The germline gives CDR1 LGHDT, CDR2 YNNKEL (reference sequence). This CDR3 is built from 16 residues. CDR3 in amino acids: CASSQDGAGSNSPLHF. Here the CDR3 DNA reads TGTGCCAGCAGCCAAGATGGCGCAGGGTCGAATTCACCCCTCCACTTT.

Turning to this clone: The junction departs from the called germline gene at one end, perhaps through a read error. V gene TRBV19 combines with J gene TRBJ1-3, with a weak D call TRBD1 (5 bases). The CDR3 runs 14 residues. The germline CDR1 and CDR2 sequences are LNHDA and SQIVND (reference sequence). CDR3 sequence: CANSIRQSGNTIYF. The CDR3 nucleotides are TGCGCCAATAGTATCCGACAGTCTGGAAACACCATATATTTT.

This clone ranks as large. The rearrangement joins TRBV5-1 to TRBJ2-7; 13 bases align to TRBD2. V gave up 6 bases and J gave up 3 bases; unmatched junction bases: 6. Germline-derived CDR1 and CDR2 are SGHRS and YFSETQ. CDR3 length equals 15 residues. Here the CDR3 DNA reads TGCGCCAGCAAGGGGACTAGCGGGAACAACTACGAGCAGTACTTC. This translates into CASKGTSGNNYEQYF.

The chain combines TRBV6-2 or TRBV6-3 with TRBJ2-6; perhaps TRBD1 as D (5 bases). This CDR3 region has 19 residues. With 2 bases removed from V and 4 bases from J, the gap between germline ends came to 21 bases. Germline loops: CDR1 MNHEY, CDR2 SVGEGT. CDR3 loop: CASSYGRRDVWPGANVLTF. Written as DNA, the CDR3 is TGTGCCAGCAGTTACGGCCGCAGGGATGTTTGGCCCGGGGCCAACGTCCTGACTTTC.

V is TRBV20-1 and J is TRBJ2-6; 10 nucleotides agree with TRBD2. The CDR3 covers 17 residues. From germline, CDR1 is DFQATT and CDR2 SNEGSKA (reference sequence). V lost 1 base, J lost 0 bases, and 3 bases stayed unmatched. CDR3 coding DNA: TGCAGTGCTAGAGTAGCGGGGGGAGGCTCTGGGGCCAACGTCCTGACTTTC. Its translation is CSARVAGGGSGANVLTF.